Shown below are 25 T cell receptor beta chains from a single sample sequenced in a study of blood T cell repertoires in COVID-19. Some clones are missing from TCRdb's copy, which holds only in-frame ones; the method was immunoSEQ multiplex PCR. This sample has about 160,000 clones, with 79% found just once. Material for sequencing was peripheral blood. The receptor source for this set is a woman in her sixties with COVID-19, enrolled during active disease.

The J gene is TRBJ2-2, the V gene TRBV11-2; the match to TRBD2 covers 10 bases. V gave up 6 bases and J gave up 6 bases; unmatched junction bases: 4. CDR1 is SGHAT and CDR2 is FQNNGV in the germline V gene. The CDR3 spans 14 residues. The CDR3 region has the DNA TGTGCCAGCAGTCCGGGACTAGCGTCCGGGGAGCTGTTTTTT. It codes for CASSPGLASGELFF.

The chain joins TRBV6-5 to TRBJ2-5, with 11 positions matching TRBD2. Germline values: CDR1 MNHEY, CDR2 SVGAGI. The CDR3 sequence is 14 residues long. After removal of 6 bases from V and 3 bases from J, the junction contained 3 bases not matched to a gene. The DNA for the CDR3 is TGTGCCAGCAGCCGGGGACTAGCGGAAGAGACCCAGTACTTC. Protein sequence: CASSRGLAEETQYF.

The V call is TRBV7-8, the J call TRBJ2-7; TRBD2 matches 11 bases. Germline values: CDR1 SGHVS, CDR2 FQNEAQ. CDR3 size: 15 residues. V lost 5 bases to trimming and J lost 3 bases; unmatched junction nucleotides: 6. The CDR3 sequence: CASSLSGRAIYEQYF. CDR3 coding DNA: TGTGCCAGCAGCCTTAGCGGGAGGGCGATCTACGAGCAGTACTTC.

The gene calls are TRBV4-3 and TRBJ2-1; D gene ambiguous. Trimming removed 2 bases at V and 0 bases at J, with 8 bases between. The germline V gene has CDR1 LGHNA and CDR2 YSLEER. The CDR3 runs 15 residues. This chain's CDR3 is CASSQLPDSYNEQFF. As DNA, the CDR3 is TGCGCCAGCAGCCAACTACCCGACTCCTACAATGAGCAGTTCTTC.

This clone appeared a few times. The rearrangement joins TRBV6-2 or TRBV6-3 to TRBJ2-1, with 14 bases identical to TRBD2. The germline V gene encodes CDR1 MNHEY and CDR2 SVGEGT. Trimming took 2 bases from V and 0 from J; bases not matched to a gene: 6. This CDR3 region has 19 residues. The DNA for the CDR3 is TGTGCCAGCAGTTACCCGACTAGCGGGAGGGTTAGCTCCTACAATGAGCAGTTCTTC. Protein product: CASSYPTSGRVSSYNEQFF.

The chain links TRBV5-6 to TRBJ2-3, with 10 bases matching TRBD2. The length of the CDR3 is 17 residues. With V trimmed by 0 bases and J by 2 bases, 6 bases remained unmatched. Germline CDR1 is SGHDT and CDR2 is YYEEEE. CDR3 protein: CASSLGTSGFLTDTQYF. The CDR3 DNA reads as TGTGCCAGCAGCTTGGGGACTAGCGGTTTCCTCACAGATACGCAGTATTTT.

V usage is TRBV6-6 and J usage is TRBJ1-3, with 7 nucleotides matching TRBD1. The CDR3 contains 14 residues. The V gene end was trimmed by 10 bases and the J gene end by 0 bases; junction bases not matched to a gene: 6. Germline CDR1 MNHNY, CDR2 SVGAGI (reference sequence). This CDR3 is CATGTASSGNTIYF. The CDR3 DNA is TGTGCCACGGGGACAGCAAGCTCTGGAAACACCATATATTTT.

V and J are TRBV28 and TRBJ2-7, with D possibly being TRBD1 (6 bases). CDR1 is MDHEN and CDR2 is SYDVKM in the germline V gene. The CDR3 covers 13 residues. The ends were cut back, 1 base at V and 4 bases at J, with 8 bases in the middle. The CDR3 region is CASSLFRGYEQYF. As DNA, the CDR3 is TGTGCCAGCAGTTTATTTAGGGGGTACGAGCAGTACTTC.

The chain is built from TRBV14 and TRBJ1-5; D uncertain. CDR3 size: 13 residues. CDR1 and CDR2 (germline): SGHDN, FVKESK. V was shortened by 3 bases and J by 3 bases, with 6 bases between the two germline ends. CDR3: CASSQAFNQPQHF. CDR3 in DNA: TGTGCCAGCAGCCAGGCCTTCAATCAGCCCCAGCATTTT.

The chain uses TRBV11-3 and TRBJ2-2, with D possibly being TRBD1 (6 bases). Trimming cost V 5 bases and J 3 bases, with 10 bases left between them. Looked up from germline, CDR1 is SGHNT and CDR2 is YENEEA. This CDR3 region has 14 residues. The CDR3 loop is CASSPDRYTGELFF. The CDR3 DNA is TGTGCCAGCAGCCCTGACAGGTACACCGGGGAGCTGTTTTTT.

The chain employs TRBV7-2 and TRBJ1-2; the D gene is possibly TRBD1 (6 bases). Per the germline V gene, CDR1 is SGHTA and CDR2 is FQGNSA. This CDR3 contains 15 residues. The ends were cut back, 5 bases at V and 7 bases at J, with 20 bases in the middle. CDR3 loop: CASSLPGDRSGGYTF. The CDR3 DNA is TGTGCCAGCAGCCTACCAGGGGATCGGAGCGGTGGCTACACCTTC.

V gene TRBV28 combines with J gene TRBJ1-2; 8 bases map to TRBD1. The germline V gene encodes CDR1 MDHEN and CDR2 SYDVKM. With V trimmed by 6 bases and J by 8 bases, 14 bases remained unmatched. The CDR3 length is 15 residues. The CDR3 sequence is CASRSQGAPLLGYTF. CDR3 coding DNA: TGTGCCAGCAGGTCCCAGGGGGCCCCTCTCTTGGGCTACACCTTC.

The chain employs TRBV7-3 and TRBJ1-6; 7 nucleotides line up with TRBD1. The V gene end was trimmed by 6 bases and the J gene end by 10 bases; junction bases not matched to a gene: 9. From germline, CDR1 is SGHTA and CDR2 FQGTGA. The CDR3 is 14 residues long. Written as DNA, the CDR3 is TGTGCCAGCAGGGACGACAGGGAGTGGTCACCCCTCCACTTT. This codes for CASRDDREWSPLHF.

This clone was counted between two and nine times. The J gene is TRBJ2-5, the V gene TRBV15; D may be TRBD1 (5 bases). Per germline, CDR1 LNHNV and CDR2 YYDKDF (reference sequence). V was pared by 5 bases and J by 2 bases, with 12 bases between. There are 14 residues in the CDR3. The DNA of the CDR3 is TGTGCCACCAGCGGTGGACAAGTTCAAGAGACCCAGTACTTC. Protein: CATSGGQVQETQYF.

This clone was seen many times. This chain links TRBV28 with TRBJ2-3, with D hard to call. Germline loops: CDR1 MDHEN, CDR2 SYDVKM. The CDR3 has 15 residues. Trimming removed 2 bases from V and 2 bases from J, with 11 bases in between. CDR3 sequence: CASSLTLDPTDTQYF. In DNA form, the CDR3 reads TGTGCCAGCAGTTTAACCCTAGACCCCACAGATACGCAGTATTTT.

The CDR3 DNA sequence: TGTGCCAGTAGTCTAGGACAGGCCACTGAAGCTTTCTTT. As protein: CASSLGQATEAFF. The chain has TRBV19 and TRBJ1-1; 7 bases are shared with TRBD1. Germline CDR1 and CDR2: LNHDA and SQIVND (reference sequence). The CDR3 runs to 13 residues. The J segment lost 4 bases and the V segment lost 5 bases, leaving 4 bases of the junction unmatched.

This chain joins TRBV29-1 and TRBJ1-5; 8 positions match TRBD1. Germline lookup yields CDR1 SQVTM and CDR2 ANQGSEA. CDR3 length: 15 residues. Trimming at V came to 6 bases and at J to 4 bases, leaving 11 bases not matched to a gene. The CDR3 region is CSVAADTGGNQPQHF. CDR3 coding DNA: TGCAGCGTGGCCGCTGATACAGGGGGGAATCAGCCCCAGCATTTT.

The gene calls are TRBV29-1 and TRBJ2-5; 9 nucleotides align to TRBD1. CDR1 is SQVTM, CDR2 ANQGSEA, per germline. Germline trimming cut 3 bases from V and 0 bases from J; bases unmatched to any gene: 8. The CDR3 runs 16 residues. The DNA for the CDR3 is TGCAGCGTTGATGAGGACGGGACAGGGTACCAAGAGACCCAGTACTTC. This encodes CSVDEDGTGYQETQYF.

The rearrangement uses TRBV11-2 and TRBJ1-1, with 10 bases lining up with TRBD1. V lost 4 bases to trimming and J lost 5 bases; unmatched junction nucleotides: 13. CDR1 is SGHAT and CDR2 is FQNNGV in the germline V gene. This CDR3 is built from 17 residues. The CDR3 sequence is CASSSFGQGVGGTEAFF. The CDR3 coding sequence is TGTGCCAGCAGCTCCTTTGGACAGGGGGTAGGTGGAACTGAAGCTTTCTTT. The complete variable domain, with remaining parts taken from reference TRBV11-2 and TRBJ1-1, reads EAGVAQSPRYKIIEKRQSVAFWCNPISGHATLYWYQQILGQGPKLLIQFQNNGVVDDSQLPKDRFSAERLKGVDSTLKIQPAKLEDSAVYLCASSSFGQGVGGTEAFFGQGTRLTVV.

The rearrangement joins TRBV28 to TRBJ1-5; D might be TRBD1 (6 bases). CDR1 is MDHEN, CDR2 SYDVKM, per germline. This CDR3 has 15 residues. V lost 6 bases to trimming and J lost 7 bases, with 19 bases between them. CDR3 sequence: CASSPGGRVKQPQHF. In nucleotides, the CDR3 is TGTGCCAGCAGCCCTGGGGGCAGGGTCAAGCAGCCCCAGCATTTT.

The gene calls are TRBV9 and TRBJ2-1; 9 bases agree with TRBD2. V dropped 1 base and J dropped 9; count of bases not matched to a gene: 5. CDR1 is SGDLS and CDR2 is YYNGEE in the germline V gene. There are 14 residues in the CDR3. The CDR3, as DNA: TGTGCCAGCAGCGTAATAGCGGGAGAAGGTGAGCAGTTCTTC. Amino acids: CASSVIAGEGEQFF.

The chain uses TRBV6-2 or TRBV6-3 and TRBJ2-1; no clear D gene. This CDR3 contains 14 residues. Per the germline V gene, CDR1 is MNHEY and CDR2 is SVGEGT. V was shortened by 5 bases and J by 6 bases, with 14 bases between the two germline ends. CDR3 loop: CASSRLIWSNEQFF. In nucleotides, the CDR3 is TGTGCCAGCAGTAGGCTTATTTGGAGCAATGAGCAGTTCTTC.

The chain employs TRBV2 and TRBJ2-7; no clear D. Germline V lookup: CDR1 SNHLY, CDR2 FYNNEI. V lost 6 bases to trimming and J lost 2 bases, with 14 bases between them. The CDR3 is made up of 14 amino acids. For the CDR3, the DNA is TGTGCCAGCAGCCTCCTTCCGGGTCCCTACGAGCAGTACTTC. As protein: CASSLLPGPYEQYF.

The CDR3 nucleotides are TGTGCCAGCAGTGAGAAACAGGGTATTATTGGAAACACCATATATTTT. Amino acids: CASSEKQGIIGNTIYF. This chain joins TRBV25-1 and TRBJ1-3, with D maybe TRBD1 (6 bases). The CDR3 spans 16 residues. Germline V lookup: CDR1 MGHDK, CDR2 SYGVNS. The V gene lost 3 bases and the J gene lost 3 bases, with 15 bases spanning the gap.

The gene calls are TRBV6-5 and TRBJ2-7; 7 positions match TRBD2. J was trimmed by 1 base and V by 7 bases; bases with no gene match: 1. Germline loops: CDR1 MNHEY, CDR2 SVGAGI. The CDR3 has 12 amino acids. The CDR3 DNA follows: TGTGCCAGCAAGCGGGGTTCCTACGAGCAGTACGTC. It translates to CASKRGSYEQYV.